One TCR beta chain is described in this entry. The data belong to a study of blood T cell repertoires in COVID-19. Measured with immunoSEQ multiplex PCR; TCRdb has only the in-frame clones, and not every one. The table includes fewer than 100,000 clones, about 80% detected once. CDR3 length: 16 residues. Per germline, CDR1 SGHRS and CDR2 YFSETQ. J was trimmed by 3 bases and V by 4 bases; bases with no gene match: 4. Sequenced input: peripheral blood. This sequence originates from a woman aged 70 to 79 with acute or convalescent COVID-19. V and J are TRBV5-1 and TRBJ1-6; 10 bases agree with TRBD1. The CDR3 reads CASSPGQGDYNSPLHF. The CDR3 region has the DNA TGCGCCAGCAGCCCTGGACAGGGGGACTATAATTCACCCCTCCACTTT.